This section outlines one T cell receptor beta chain sequence together with its context. Its antigen is unidentified. The sample belongs to a study of tumor-infiltrating lymphocytes in primary liver carcinoma. Study findings and constraints: The proportion of top clones found throughout all five tumor regions was only about 7-24%. Pairs of tumor regions overlapped more than tumor-adjacent and tumor-blood pairs did.

The tissue used was unsorted bulk material of about 19-31 mg. RNA and DNA were co-extracted from it with the AllPrep DNA/RNA mini kit. The patients, who had chronic HBV infection, were treatment-naive (untreated). Every tumor contributed samples taken at five separate regions. With a constant-region primer, TCR beta cDNA was made from about 0.55 ug of total RNA. ARM-PCR, slightly modified, supplied the TCR beta libraries through three nested multiplex PCR rounds. TCRdb independently ran MiXCR on the multiplex PCR reads; one entry per CDR3 protein. The data hold roughly 49,000 distinct CDR3 sequences, with over 65% observed a single time. The specimen sequenced was liver tumor tissue from sampling region 5. Indicated subset: tumor region T5, tumor centre. The TCR originated in a man aged 40-49 years with primary liver carcinoma and hepatitis B virus infection.

For the CDR3, the DNA is TGTGCCAGTAGTGTAGCGGGACCAGATACGCAGTATTTT. This encodes CASSVAGPDTQYF. The rearrangement links TRBV7-8 to TRBJ2-3; 8 bases are shared with TRBD2. This CDR3 is built from 13 residues. V dropped 9 bases and J dropped 4; count of bases not matched to a gene: 6. CDR1 and CDR2 from the germline V gene are SGHVS and FQNEAQ.